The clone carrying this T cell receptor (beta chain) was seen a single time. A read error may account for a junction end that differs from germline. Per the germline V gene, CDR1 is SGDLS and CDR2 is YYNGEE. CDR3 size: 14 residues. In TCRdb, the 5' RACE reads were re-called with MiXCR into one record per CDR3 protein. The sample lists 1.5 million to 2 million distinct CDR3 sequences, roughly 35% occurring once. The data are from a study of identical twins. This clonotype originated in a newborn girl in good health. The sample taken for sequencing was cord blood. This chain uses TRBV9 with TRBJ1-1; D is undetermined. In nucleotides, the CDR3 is TGTGCCAGCAGCCCCCTCCCGGGGAACACTGAAGCTCTCTTT. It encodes CASSPLPGNTEALF.